This TCR beta chain was observed in a study of blood T cell repertoires in COVID-19. Across the study: Some COVID-19 samples were acute and others convalescent; all came from the United States, Italy and Spain. The cDNA or gDNA used as material had been derived from T cells, B-cell-depleted T cells, or PBMCs.

Clones were sequenced by immunoSEQ multiplex PCR, and TCRdb holds only the in-frame ones, with some missing. In the table there are about 96,000 clones, 80% of which are singletons. The receptor's source is a man between 50 and 59 years old who had recovered from COVID-19. The material sequenced was peripheral blood.

The CDR3, as DNA: TGCGCCAGCAGCAGGGAGCCAGATACCTTGACTGAAGCTTTCTTT. It translates to CASSREPDTLTEAFF. The V gene is TRBV5-1, the J gene TRBJ1-1; D not certain. CDR1 SGHRS and CDR2 YFSETQ come from the germline V gene. Trimming removed 4 bases from V and 5 bases from J, with 18 bases in between. CDR3 length: 15 amino acids. The full variable domain, rest sourced from reference TRBV5-1 and TRBJ1-1, is KAGVTQTPRYLIKTRGQQVTLSCSPISGHRSVSWYQQTPGQGLQFLFEYFSETQRNKGNFPGRFSGRQFSNSRSEMNVSTLELGDSALYLCASSREPDTLTEAFFGQGTRLTVV.